The clone carrying this T cell receptor beta chain was recorded a few times. Its antigen is unidentified. Vbeta (60) and Jbeta (13) primers were used in the PCR. Here immunoSEQ multiplex PCR was the method, and the copy in TCRdb shows in-frame clones only, minus some. In the table there are 130,000 or so clones, roughly four fifths of which are singletons. Trimming left V 4 bases short and J 15 bases short, with 13 bases between. This CDR3 comprises 11 residues. CDR1 and CDR2 from the germline V gene are MDHEN and SYDVKM. This sample was included in a study of cytomegalovirus exposure and HLA in healthy donors. Study-level findings and limits: Exclusion applied to some V segments, including TRBV6-2 and TRBV6-3, as they were indistinguishable.

The gene calls are TRBV28 and TRBJ2-4; D is perhaps TRBD1 (7 bases). Sequenced sample: PBMCs. The TCR sequence derives from a woman in her fifties or sixties in good health and CMV-seronegative. DNA of the CDR3: TGTGCCAGCAGTTCAAACAGGGGAGGGTACTTC. This translates into CASSSNRGGYF. The complete variable domain, with remaining parts taken from reference TRBV28 and TRBJ2-4, reads DVKVTQSSRYLVKRTGEKVFLECVQDMDHENMFWYRQDPGLGLRLIYFSYDVKMKEKGDIPEGYSVSREKKERFSLILESASTNQTSMYLCASSSNRGGYFGAGTRLSVL.